This TCR beta chain was observed in a study of T-cell reconstitution after alpha-beta-depleted transplantation in children. This clonotype was seen a handful of times. As it was prepared, the TCRbeta library received unique molecular identifiers. TCRdb called the PCR reads again in MiXCR, with one record for every CDR3 protein. The table has about 500,000 distinct CDR3 sequences, approximately 29% seen once. Germline V gene lookup returns CDR1 SGHTA and CDR2 FQGNSA. V was shortened by 1 base and J by 5 bases, with 11 bases between the two germline ends. The CDR3 length is 14 residues. This TCR derives from a human donor who donated a stem cell graft to a child with aplastic anemia. Specimen: PBMCs from the stem cell graft donor, collected from the stem cell graft. The chain uses TRBV7-2 and TRBJ1-1, with D unclear. The CDR3 DNA sequence: TGTGCCAGCAGCTTAGTCCCCCCGGGGACTGAAGCTTTCTTT. Translating it yields CASSLVPPGTEAFF.